Shown below are 29 T cell receptor beta chains from a single sample sequenced in a study of cytomegalovirus exposure and HLA in healthy donors. PCR amplification relied on 60 Vbeta primers (plus 13 Jbeta primers). Assay used: immunoSEQ multiplex PCR; TCRdb lists only in-frame clones, some missing. The sample contains under 200,000 clones, 65% to 70% of which appear only once. The source material was PBMCs. The receptors stem from a woman aged 18-35 years in good health and CMV-seropositive.

The chain has TRBV5-8 and TRBJ2-3; D gene ambiguous. The V end lost 7 bases, the J end lost 2 bases, and 11 bases lay between the germline ends. The CDR3 is made up of 13 amino acids. Germline assignment: CDR1 SGHTS and CDR2 YDEGEE. Written as DNA, the CDR3 is TGTGCCAGCGTCCTTGAGGTCACAGATACGCAGTATTTT. Translating gives CASVLEVTDTQYF.

The rearrangement uses TRBV29-1 and TRBJ2-4; D might be TRBD2 (5 bases). Germline-derived CDR1 and CDR2 are SQVTM and ANQGSEA. Trimming left V 4 bases short and J 1 base short, with 14 bases between. This CDR3 has 15 residues. CDR3 nucleotides: TGCAGCGTTGGACTTGGAGGTGCGGCCAAAAACATTCAGTACTTC. It encodes CSVGLGGAAKNIQYF.

V is TRBV5-6 and J is TRBJ2-5; 9 bases are a match to TRBD1. The DNA end is a closer match to TRBJ2-7, so the J assignment may be wrong. Germline V lookup: CDR1 SGHDT, CDR2 YYEEEE. CDR3 length: 14 amino acids. The CDR3 nucleotides read TGTGCCAGCAGCTATGGGACAGGGCTCTACGAGCAGTACTTC. It is translated as CASSYGTGLYEQYF.

The CDR3 spells CASTFGGGKETQYF. CDR3 coding DNA: TGTGCCAGCACCTTCGGGGGAGGGAAAGAGACCCAGTACTTC. The J gene is TRBJ2-5, the V gene TRBV9; 7 nucleotides align to TRBD2. The CDR3 has 14 residues. V dropped 6 bases and J dropped 3; count of bases not matched to a gene: 8. CDR1 and CDR2 (germline): SGDLS, YYNGEE. Variable domain in full (rest from reference TRBV9 and TRBJ2-5): DSGVTQTPKHLITATGQRVTLRCSPRSGDLSVYWYQQSLDQGLQFLIQYYNGEERAKGNILERFSAQQFPDLHSELNLSSLELGDSALYFCASTFGGGKETQYFGPGTRLLVL.

V gene TRBV30 combines with J gene TRBJ1-1; the match to TRBD1 covers 7 bases. The germline V gene encodes CDR1 GTSNPN and CDR2 SVGIG (reference sequence). The CDR3 is made up of 13 amino acids. V lost 0 bases to trimming and J lost 7 bases; unmatched junction nucleotides: 5. The CDR3 sequence is CAWSVGTAIEAFF. The CDR3 coding sequence is TGTGCCTGGAGTGTAGGGACAGCTATTGAAGCTTTCTTT.

The CDR3: CASSPRDSNIYEQFF. The CDR3 nucleotides read TGTGCCAGCAGCCCACGGGACAGCAATATCTATGAGCAGTTCTTC. The chain uses TRBV11-1 and TRBJ2-1; 7 bases match TRBD1. Per the germline V gene, CDR1 is SGHAT and CDR2 is FQDESV (reference sequence). Trimming took 5 bases from V and 8 from J; bases not matched to a gene: 12. The CDR3 consists of 15 residues.

The V and J genes are TRBV5-8 and TRBJ1-5, with 7 bases fitting TRBD1. This CDR3 contains 15 residues. V dropped 4 bases and J dropped 0; count of bases not matched to a gene: 4. In germline, CDR1 is SGHTS, CDR2 YDEGEE. This CDR3 is CASSQGQTSNQPQHF. CDR3 sequence (DNA): TGTGCCAGCAGCCAGGGACAGACTAGCAATCAGCCCCAGCATTTT.

The chain has TRBV12-5 and TRBJ2-4; 8 bases agree with TRBD1. This CDR3 contains 14 residues. J lost 6 bases, V lost 6 bases, and 7 bases had no gene match. Germline lookup yields CDR1 LGHNT and CDR2 FRNRAP. CDR3 sequence reads: CASGFGQGRNIQYF. As DNA, the CDR3 is TGTGCTAGTGGCTTTGGACAGGGCCGAAACATTCAGTACTTC.

This clone occurred once. The chain recombines TRBV10-3 with TRBJ2-4, with D possibly matching TRBD1 (5 bases). Germline CDR1 reads ENHRY; CDR2 reads SYGVKD. Trimming took off 0 bases at V and 4 bases at J, with 10 bases between the two ends. There are 15 residues in the CDR3. The CDR3: CAISESETDKNIQYF. The DNA for the CDR3 is TGTGCCATCAGTGAGTCGGAGACAGATAAAAACATTCAGTACTTC.

The V and J genes are TRBV5-6 and TRBJ1-5; D gene uncertain. Germline loops: CDR1 SGHDT, CDR2 YYEEEE. The CDR3 is made up of 15 amino acids. Trimming took off 0 bases at V and 0 bases at J, with 7 bases between the two ends. CDR3 sequence reads: CASSLGGYSNQPQHF. CDR3 in DNA: TGTGCCAGCAGCTTGGGCGGATATAGCAATCAGCCCCAGCATTTT.

This clone was picked up one time. At one end the junction does not follow the germline gene, possibly because of a read error. The rearrangement links TRBV7-9 to TRBJ1-1, with D tentatively TRBD1 (5 bases). This CDR3 is built from 13 residues. Germline loops: CDR1 SEHNR, CDR2 FQNEAQ (reference sequence). CDR3 residues: CSSSVTLQVEAFF. CDR3 nucleotides: TGTTCCAGCAGCGTAACGTTACAGGTCGAAGCTTTCTTT.

J is TRBJ1-2 and V is TRBV28, with D unresolved. This CDR3 is built from 13 residues. In germline, CDR1 is MDHEN, CDR2 SYDVKM. V was cut by 5 bases and J by 4 bases, with 11 bases left in between. The CDR3 sequence: CASSPLLAYGYTF. For the CDR3, the DNA is TGTGCCAGCAGTCCCCTCTTAGCCTATGGCTACACCTTC.

This sequence joins TRBV7-9 and TRBJ1-5; tentatively, D is TRBD1 (5 bases). Germline CDR1 SEHNR, CDR2 FQNEAQ (reference sequence). Trimming stripped 6 bases from V and 4 bases from J, with 13 bases between. The CDR3 extends over 14 amino acids. The CDR3 here is CASSSQGNNQPQHF. The CDR3 DNA is TGTGCCAGCAGTTCTCAGGGAAATAATCAGCCCCAGCATTTT.

The rearrangement links TRBV4-1 to TRBJ1-4; the D gene is possibly TRBD1 (6 bases). Germline CDR1 reads MGHRA; CDR2 reads YSYEKL. The CDR3 spans 17 residues. Trimming removed 4 bases at V and 1 base at J, with 16 bases between. This CDR3 reads CASSRWTAPETNEKLFF. The CDR3 DNA reads as TGCGCCAGCAGCCGCTGGACAGCCCCGGAAACTAATGAAAAACTGTTTTTT.

The chain recombines TRBV6-5 with TRBJ2-3, with D perhaps matching TRBD2 (5 bases). The V end lost 2 bases, the J end lost 1 base, and 7 bases lay between the germline ends. The CDR3 totals 14 residues. Germline CDR1 reads MNHEY; CDR2 reads SVGAGI. The CDR3 is CASSYRRGTDTQYF. Written as DNA, the CDR3 is TGTGCCAGCAGTTACCGGCGGGGCACAGATACGCAGTATTTT.

V usage is TRBV7-2 and J usage is TRBJ2-5, with TRBD1 as a possible D gene (6 bases). Matching the DNA end better, TRBJ2-7 makes the J call doubtful. This CDR3 is 15 amino acids long. Germline V gene sequence: CDR1 SGHTA, CDR2 FQGNSA. The CDR3 reads CASSPVRGYSYEQYF. The CDR3 DNA reads TGTGCCAGCAGCCCGGTGAGGGGGTACTCCTACGAGCAGTACTTC.

This clone came up once. V and J are TRBV4-2 and TRBJ2-7, with 8 bases identical to TRBD2. The germline gives CDR1 LGHNA, CDR2 YNFKEQ. After removal of 0 bases from V and 2 bases from J, the junction contained 15 bases not matched to a gene. CDR3 length: 19 residues. The CDR3 nucleotides read TGTGCCAGCAGCCAAGACCAACTAGCGGTCCGAGGGGATCCCTACGAGCAGTACTTC. Residues: CASSQDQLAVRGDPYEQYF.

This chain joins TRBV4-3 and TRBJ2-3, with D possibly being TRBD2 (6 bases). V lost 0 bases and J 1 base, leaving 8 bases between the germline ends. The CDR3 is made up of 15 amino acids. Germline CDR1 LGHNA, CDR2 YSLEER. CDR3 sequence reads: CASSQEAGGTDTQYF. CDR3 in DNA: TGCGCCAGCAGCCAAGAAGCGGGCGGCACAGATACGCAGTATTTT.

There are a few counts of this clone. J is TRBJ1-2 and V is TRBV2; 7 bases match TRBD1. This CDR3 spans 15 amino acids. Germline-derived CDR1 and CDR2 are SNHLY and FYNNEI. The trim removed 1 base at V and 8 bases at J, leaving 10 bases unmatched. CDR3 nucleotides: TGTGCCAGCAGTGAAGGTGCCAGGGGGTATGAGGGCTACACCTTC. This codes for CASSEGARGYEGYTF. The whole variable domain, filled in from reference TRBV2 and TRBJ1-2, reads EPEVTQTPSHQVTQMGQEVILRCVPISNHLYFYWYRQILGQKVEFLVSFYNNEISEKSEIFDDQFSVERPDGSNFTLKIRSTKLEDSAMYFCASSEGARGYEGYTFGSGTRLTVV.

This clone was seen more than once but under ten times. The genes are TRBV6-5 and TRBJ1-6; D is possibly TRBD1 (5 bases). Between the trimmed V and J ends, which lost 3 bases and 8 bases, there was a span of 11 bases. Germline V gene data show CDR1 as MNHEY and CDR2 as SVGAGI. The CDR3 is 14 residues long. The CDR3 reads CASSYGGADSPLHF. The DNA of the CDR3 is TGTGCCAGCAGTTATGGCGGGGCGGATTCACCCCTCCACTTT.

This clone was seen only once. V and J are TRBV7-2 and TRBJ1-2; a weak D match, TRBD1 (5 bases). CDR1 and CDR2 from the germline V gene are SGHTA and FQGNSA. The CDR3 is 13 residues long. V lost 5 bases and J 2 bases, leaving 9 bases between the germline ends. CDR3 DNA sequence: TGTGCCAGCAGCCGAGACAGAAACTATGGCTACACCTTC. Its translation is CASSRDRNYGYTF. The variable domain in full, completed from reference TRBV7-2 and TRBJ1-2, reads GAGVSQSPSNKVTEKGKDVELRCDPISGHTALYWYRQSLGQGLEFLIYFQGNSAPDKSGLPSDRFSAERTGGSVSTLTIQRTQQEDSAVYLCASSRDRNYGYTFGSGTRLTVV.

The chain has TRBV4-2 and TRBJ1-5, with D possibly TRBD1 on 5 matching bases. The length of the CDR3 is 15 residues. Trimming stripped 2 bases from V and 2 bases from J, with 10 bases between. Per the germline V gene, CDR1 is LGHNA and CDR2 is YNFKEQ. CDR3 sequence reads: CASSQLGTGNQPQHF. The CDR3 DNA reads as TGTGCCAGCAGCCAATTGGGGACTGGCAATCAGCCCCAGCATTTT.

This clone was seen once. The chain combines TRBV19 with TRBJ2-7, with a possible D match to TRBD2 (6 bases). Trimming removed 11 bases at V and 5 bases at J, with 22 bases between. The CDR3 has 14 residues. The germline V gene has CDR1 LNHDA and CDR2 SQIVND (reference sequence). CDR3 nucleotide sequence: TGTGCCGCCCCCCGGGGACTCCTTGGGAACGAGCAGTACTTC. It translates to CAAPRGLLGNEQYF.

The CDR3 DNA is TGTGCCAGTAGTTCCGAGGGAGGAATGAACACTGAAGCTTTCTTT. This gives the protein CASSSEGGMNTEAFF. The genes are TRBV19 and TRBJ1-1; D unresolved. V lost 5 bases and J 0 bases, leaving 13 bases between the germline ends. Looked up from germline, CDR1 is LNHDA and CDR2 is SQIVND (reference sequence). This CDR3 is built from 15 residues.

DNA of the CDR3: TGTGCCAGCAGTTTACGGGGGGTAGGCCAGCCCCAGCATTTT. Amino acid sequence: CASSLRGVGQPQHF. The genes are TRBV27 and TRBJ1-5; possible D gene TRBD1, 5 bases. This CDR3 region has 14 residues. V was pared by 2 bases and J by 7 bases, with 12 bases between. Per germline, CDR1 MNHEY and CDR2 SMNVEV (reference sequence).

This clone was detected only once. The gene calls are TRBV19 and TRBJ2-7, with 10 bases that match TRBD1. With 10 bases clipped from V and 3 bases from J, the junction kept 6 bases outside the gene matches. The CDR3 totals 13 residues. Germline loops: CDR1 LNHDA, CDR2 SQIVND (reference sequence). CDR3: CATRDRGYYEQYF. The CDR3 DNA follows: TGTGCCACCCGGGACAGGGGTTACTACGAGCAGTACTTC.

The chain has TRBV6-4 and TRBJ2-3; 8 bases are shared with TRBD1. V was clipped by 4 bases and J by 4 bases; unmatched bases: 13. This CDR3 is 17 amino acids long. CDR1 is MRHNA, CDR2 SNTAGT, per germline. The CDR3 reads CASSVVGPGQGPDTQYF. CDR3 bases: TGTGCCAGCAGTGTAGTTGGTCCTGGACAGGGCCCAGATACGCAGTATTTT.

CDR3 in DNA: TGTGCCATCAGTGAACCGGGACAGAGAGAGACCCAGTACTTC. It encodes CAISEPGQRETQYF. The chain carries TRBV10-3 and TRBJ2-5; 7 bases are shared with TRBD1. Germline CDR1 reads ENHRY; CDR2 reads SYGVKD. CDR3 length equals 14 residues. After removal of 3 bases from V and 4 bases from J, the junction contained 5 bases not matched to a gene.

V gene TRBV28 combines with J gene TRBJ2-7; 13 bases align to TRBD2. V shed 6 bases and J 6 bases; nucleotides not matched to a gene: 11. Germline CDR1 is MDHEN and CDR2 is SYDVKM. The CDR3 consists of 16 residues. The CDR3 loop reads CASSLLGLAGESEQYF. For the CDR3, the DNA is TGTGCCAGCAGCCTTCTTGGACTAGCGGGAGAATCCGAGCAGTACTTC. The complete variable domain, with remaining parts taken from reference TRBV28 and TRBJ2-7, reads DVKVTQSSRYLVKRTGEKVFLECVQDMDHENMFWYRQDPGLGLRLIYFSYDVKMKEKGDIPEGYSVSREKKERFSLILESASTNQTSMYLCASSLLGLAGESEQYFGPGTRLTVT.